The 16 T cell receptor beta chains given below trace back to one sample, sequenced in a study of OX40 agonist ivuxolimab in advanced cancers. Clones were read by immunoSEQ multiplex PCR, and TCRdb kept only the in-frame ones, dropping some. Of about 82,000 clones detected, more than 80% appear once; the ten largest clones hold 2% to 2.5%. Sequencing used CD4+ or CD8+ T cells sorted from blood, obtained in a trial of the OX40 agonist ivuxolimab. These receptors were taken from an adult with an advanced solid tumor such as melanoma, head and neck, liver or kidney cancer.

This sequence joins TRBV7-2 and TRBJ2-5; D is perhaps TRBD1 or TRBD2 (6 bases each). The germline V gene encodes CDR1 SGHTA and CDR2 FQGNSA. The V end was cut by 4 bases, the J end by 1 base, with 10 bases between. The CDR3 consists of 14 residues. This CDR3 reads CASSSQGGQETQYF. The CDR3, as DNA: TGTGCCAGCAGCTCACAGGGAGGCCAAGAGACCCAGTACTTC.

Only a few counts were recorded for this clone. As DNA, the CDR3 is TGTGCCAGCAGCTTAAAGGGAGCCCACGAGGGCTACAATGAGCAGTTCTTC. It yields the protein CASSLKGAHEGYNEQFF. V and J are TRBV7-3 and TRBJ2-1; D possibly corresponds to TRBD2 (5 bases). Germline values: CDR1 SGHTA, CDR2 FQGTGA. The V end was cut by 1 base, the J end by 3 bases, with 16 bases between. The CDR3 sequence is 17 residues long.

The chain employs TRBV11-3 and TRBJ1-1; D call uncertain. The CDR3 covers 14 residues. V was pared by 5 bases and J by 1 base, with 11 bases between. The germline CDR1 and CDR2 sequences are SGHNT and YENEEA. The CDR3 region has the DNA TGTGCCAGCAGCGACCGGACGGAGAACACTGAAGCTTTCTTT. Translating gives CASSDRTENTEAFF.

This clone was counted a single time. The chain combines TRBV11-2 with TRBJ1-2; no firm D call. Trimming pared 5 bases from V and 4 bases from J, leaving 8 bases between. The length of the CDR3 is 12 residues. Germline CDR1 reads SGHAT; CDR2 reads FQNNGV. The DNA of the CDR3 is TGTGCCAGCAGCCCGAACCCCTATGGCTACACCTTC. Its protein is CASSPNPYGYTF.

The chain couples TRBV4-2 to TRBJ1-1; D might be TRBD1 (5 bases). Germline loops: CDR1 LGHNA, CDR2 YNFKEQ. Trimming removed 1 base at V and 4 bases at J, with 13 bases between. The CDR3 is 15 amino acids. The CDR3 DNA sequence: TGTGCCAGCAGCCAAGGTACGGGGGGAAGCACTGAAGCTTTCTTT. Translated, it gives CASSQGTGGSTEAFF.

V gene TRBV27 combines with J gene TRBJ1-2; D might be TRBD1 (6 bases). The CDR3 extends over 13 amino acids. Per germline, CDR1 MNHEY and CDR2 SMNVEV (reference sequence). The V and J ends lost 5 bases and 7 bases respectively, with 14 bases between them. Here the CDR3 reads CASSLGARFGYTF. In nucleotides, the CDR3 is TGTGCCAGCAGTCTGGGGGCGCGGTTTGGCTACACCTTC.

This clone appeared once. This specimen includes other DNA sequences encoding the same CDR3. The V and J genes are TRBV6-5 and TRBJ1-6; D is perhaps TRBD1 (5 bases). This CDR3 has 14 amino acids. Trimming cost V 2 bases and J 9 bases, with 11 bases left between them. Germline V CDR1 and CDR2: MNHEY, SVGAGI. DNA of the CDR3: TGTGCCAGCAGTTACGAGACGGACATTTCACCCCTCCACTTT. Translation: CASSYETDISPLHF.

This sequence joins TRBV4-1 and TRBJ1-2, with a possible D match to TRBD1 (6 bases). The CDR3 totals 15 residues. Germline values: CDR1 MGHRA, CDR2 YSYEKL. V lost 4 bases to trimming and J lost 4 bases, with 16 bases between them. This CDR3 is CASSPQTGWPYGYTF. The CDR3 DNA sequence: TGCGCCAGCAGCCCTCAAACAGGGTGGCCCTATGGCTACACCTTC.

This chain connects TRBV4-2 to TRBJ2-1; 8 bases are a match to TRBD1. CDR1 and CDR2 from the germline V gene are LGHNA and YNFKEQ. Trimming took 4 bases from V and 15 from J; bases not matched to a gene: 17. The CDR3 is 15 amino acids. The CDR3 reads CASSPDWTGRTSRFF. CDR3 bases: TGTGCCAGCAGCCCAGACTGGACAGGGAGAACCAGTAGGTTCTTC.

The CDR3, as DNA: TGTGCCTGGAGTGCCGGGACAGCCGGATCTCAGCCCCAGCATTTT. Translated: CAWSAGTAGSQPQHF. J is TRBJ1-5 and V is TRBV30, with 7 bases that match TRBD1. V was pared by 1 base and J by 6 bases, with 9 bases of the junction left unmatched. The CDR3 sequence is 15 residues long. The germline V gene encodes CDR1 GTSNPN and CDR2 SVGIG (reference sequence).

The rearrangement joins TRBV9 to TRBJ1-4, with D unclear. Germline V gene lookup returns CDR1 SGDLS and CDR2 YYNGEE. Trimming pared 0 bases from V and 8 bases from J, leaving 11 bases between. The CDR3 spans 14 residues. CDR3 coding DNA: TGTGCCAGCAGCGTAGGTTTTGAAAACGAAAAACTGTTTTTT. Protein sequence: CASSVGFENEKLFF.

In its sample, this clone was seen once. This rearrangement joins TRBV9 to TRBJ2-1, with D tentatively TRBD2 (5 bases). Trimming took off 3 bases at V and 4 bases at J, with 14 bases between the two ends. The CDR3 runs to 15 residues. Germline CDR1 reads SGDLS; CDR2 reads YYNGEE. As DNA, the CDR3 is TGTGCCAGCAGCGCCGGACTGGATCAGTACAATGAGCAGTTCTTC. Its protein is CASSAGLDQYNEQFF. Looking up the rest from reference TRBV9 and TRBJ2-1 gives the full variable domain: DSGVTQTPKHLITATGQRVTLRCSPRSGDLSVYWYQQSLDQGLQFLIQYYNGEERAKGNILERFSAQQFPDLHSELNLSSLELGDSALYFCASSAGLDQYNEQFFGPGTRLTVL.

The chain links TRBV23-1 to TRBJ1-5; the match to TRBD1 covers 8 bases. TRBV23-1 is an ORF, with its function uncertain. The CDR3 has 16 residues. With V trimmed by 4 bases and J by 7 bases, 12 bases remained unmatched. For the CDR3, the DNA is TGCGCCAGCAGTCGGAGGGGGCACAGGGGGAACCAGCCCCAGCATTTT. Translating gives CASSRRGHRGNQPQHF.

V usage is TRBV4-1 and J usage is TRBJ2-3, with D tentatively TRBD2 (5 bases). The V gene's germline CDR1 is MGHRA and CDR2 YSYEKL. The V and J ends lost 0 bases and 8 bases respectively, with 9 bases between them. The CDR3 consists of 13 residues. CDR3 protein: CASSQEVEATQYF. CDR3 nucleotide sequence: TGCGCCAGCAGCCAAGAGGTGGAGGCTACGCAGTATTTT.

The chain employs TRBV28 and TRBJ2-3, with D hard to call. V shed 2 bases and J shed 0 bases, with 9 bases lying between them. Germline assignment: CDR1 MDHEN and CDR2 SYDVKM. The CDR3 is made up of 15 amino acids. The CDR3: CASSLLQSSTDTQYF. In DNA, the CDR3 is TGTGCCAGCAGTTTACTCCAATCTAGCACAGATACGCAGTATTTT. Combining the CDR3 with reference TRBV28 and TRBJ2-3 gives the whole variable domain DVKVTQSSRYLVKRTGEKVFLECVQDMDHENMFWYRQDPGLGLRLIYFSYDVKMKEKGDIPEGYSVSREKKERFSLILESASTNQTSMYLCASSLLQSSTDTQYFGPGTRLTVL.

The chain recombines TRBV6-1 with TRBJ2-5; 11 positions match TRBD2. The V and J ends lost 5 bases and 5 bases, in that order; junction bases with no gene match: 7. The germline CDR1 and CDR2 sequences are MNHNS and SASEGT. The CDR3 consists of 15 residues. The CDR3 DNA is TGTGCCAGCAGTTCTCGACTAGCGGGGTGGGAGACCCAGTACTTC. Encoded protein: CASSSRLAGWETQYF.